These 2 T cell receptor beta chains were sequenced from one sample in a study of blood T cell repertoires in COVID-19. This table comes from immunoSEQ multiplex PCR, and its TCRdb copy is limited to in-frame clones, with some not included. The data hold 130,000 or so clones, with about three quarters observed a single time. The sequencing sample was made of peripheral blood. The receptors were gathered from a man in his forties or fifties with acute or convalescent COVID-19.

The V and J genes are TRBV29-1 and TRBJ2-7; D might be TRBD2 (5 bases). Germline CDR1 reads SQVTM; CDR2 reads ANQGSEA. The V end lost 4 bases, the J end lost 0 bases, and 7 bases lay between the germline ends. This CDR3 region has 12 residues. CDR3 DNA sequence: TGCAGCGTTGTAGGGAGCTCCTACGAGCAGTACTTC. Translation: CSVVGSSYEQYF.

CDR3 sequence reads: CASSQDPHSGNTIYF. In DNA form, the CDR3 reads TGTGCCAGCAGCCAAGATCCCCACTCTGGAAACACCATATATTTT. The chain joins TRBV3-1 (or the pseudogene TRBV3-2) to TRBJ1-3; D is unclear. V was pared by 0 bases and J by 0 bases, with 6 bases between. The CDR3 covers 15 residues. Looked up from germline, CDR1 is LGHDT and CDR2 is YNNKEL (reference sequence).